Each of the 20 T cell receptor beta chains below was sequenced from the same sample in a study of blood T cells in healthy people across ages. The authors ran a second PCR of 7 to 11 cycles using a sample-barcoded 5' primer and a J-beta primer mix. Via MiXCR, TCRdb re-called the 5' RACE reads, giving one row per CDR3 protein. The sample has about 1,400,000 distinct CDR3 sequences; roughly 45% are singletons. Specimen: blood. These receptors all come from a young woman in good health.

This clonotype has more than one count but fewer than ten. The CDR3 region is CASRSTRLSYNEQFF. CDR3 nucleotides: TGTGCCAGCAGGTCCACCAGACTGTCCTACAATGAGCAGTTCTTC. The J gene is TRBJ2-1, the V gene TRBV6-5; D gene unclear. CDR1 and CDR2 from the germline V gene are MNHEY and SVGAGI. Between the trimmed V and J ends, which lost 6 bases and 1 base, there was a span of 13 bases. The CDR3 sequence is 15 residues long.

This clonotype was detected only a few times. The chain is built from TRBV5-6 and TRBJ2-1; possibly TRBD2 for D (6 bases). Germline CDR1 SGHDT, CDR2 YYEEEE. The CDR3 spans 15 residues. Trimming left V 0 bases short and J 2 bases short, with 9 bases between. In DNA form, the CDR3 reads TGTGCCAGCAGCTTGGAGTGGGAGGCCTACAATGAGCAGTTCTTC. Residues: CASSLEWEAYNEQFF.

V gene TRBV6-5 combines with J gene TRBJ2-3; D gene uncertain. V was pared by 1 base and J by 7 bases, with 9 bases between. The CDR3 has 13 residues. Per germline, CDR1 MNHEY and CDR2 SVGAGI. CDR3: CASSYFGQNTQYF. The DNA for the CDR3 is TGTGCCAGCAGTTACTTTGGTCAGAATACGCAGTATTTT.

This clonotype was recorded a few times. The rearrangement uses TRBV5-5 and TRBJ2-3; D uncertain. The CDR3 consists of 11 residues. Trimming pared 0 bases from V and 8 bases from J, leaving 4 bases between. Per germline, CDR1 SGHKS and CDR2 YYEKEE (reference sequence). The CDR3 coding sequence is TGTGCCAGCAGCTTGGTGATTACGCAGTATTTT. Its protein is CASSLVITQYF.

This clonotype has ten or more counts. For the CDR3, the DNA is TGTGCCAGCAGAACAGGGGGAGATACGCAGTATTTT. Protein sequence: CASRTGGDTQYF. The chain couples TRBV6-5 to TRBJ2-3, with TRBD1 identical over 8 bases. V lost 6 bases, J lost 5 bases, and 1 base stayed unmatched. CDR3 length equals 12 residues. The germline gives CDR1 MNHEY, CDR2 SVGAGI.

This clonotype was observed a few times. The genes are TRBV6-5 and TRBJ2-7; 8 bases align to TRBD2. This CDR3 contains 15 residues. CDR1 is MNHEY and CDR2 is SVGAGI in the germline V gene. V shed 6 bases and J 2 bases; nucleotides not matched to a gene: 9. The CDR3 loop is CASRAGDLGAYEQYF. CDR3 DNA: TGTGCCAGCAGAGCGGGAGATCTAGGGGCCTACGAGCAGTACTTC.

This clonotype was found a few times. The chain recombines TRBV20-1 with TRBJ2-1; TRBD1 is a possible D gene (5 bases). This CDR3 comprises 12 residues. Trimming removed 3 bases from V and 4 bases from J, with 7 bases in between. Germline CDR1 DFQATT, CDR2 SNEGSKA (reference sequence). The CDR3 region is CSARYRYNEQFF. CDR3 nucleotides: TGCAGTGCTAGGTACAGGTACAATGAGCAGTTCTTC.

The chain has TRBV7-9 and TRBJ2-1, with 7 positions matching TRBD2. CDR3 length: 13 residues. V was pared by 6 bases and J by 8 bases, with 7 bases of the junction left unmatched. CDR1 is SEHNR, CDR2 FQNEAQ, per germline (reference sequence). DNA for the CDR3: TGTGCCAGCAGAGACACTCGGGAGGATGAGCAGTTCTTC. Translating gives CASRDTREDEQFF. Together with reference TRBV7-9 and TRBJ2-1, the CDR3 gives the full variable domain: DTGVSQNPRHKITKRGQNVTFRCDPISEHNRLYWYRQTLGQGPEFLTYFQNEAQLEKSRLLSDRFSAERPKGSFSTLEIQRTEQGDSAMYLCASRDTREDEQFFGPGTRLTVL.

This clonotype has just a few counts. This rearrangement joins TRBV20-1 to TRBJ1-2; TRBD1 aligns across 11 bases. The CDR3 has 12 amino acids. Trimming cost V 6 bases and J 7 bases; bases outside gene matches: 4. The germline V gene has CDR1 DFQATT and CDR2 SNEGSKA (reference sequence). The CDR3 DNA follows: TGCAGTGCCCCGGGACAGGGGGGTGGCTACACCTTC. As protein: CSAPGQGGGYTF.

The chain couples TRBV7-9 to TRBJ1-4; D possibly corresponds to TRBD1 (6 bases). Trimming pared 6 bases from V and 7 bases from J, leaving 27 bases between. The CDR3 is made up of 18 amino acids. Germline CDR1 SEHNR, CDR2 FQNEAQ (reference sequence). The CDR3 region is CASSSSGGSRSPPEKLFF. As DNA, the CDR3 is TGTGCCAGCAGTTCATCCGGGGGCTCTCGCAGTCCTCCTGAAAAACTGTTTTTT.

This chain uses TRBV11-2 with TRBJ1-1; 9 bases match TRBD1. Trimming removed 5 bases from V and 6 bases from J; junction bases left unmatched: 10. CDR1 SGHAT and CDR2 FQNNGV come from the germline V gene. This CDR3 contains 15 residues. CDR3 sequence (DNA): TGTGCCAGCAGCGGTACAGGGGGCCATCTCGCTGAAGCTTTCTTT. Protein product: CASSGTGGHLAEAFF.

The V call is TRBV3-1, the J call TRBJ2-4; 7 bases are shared with TRBD2. The end of the DNA fits TRBJ2-7 better, so the J call may be wrong. This CDR3 region has 15 residues. Germline lookup yields CDR1 LGHDT and CDR2 YNNKEL (reference sequence). The CDR3 sequence: CASSQGGGDFYEQYF. The CDR3 DNA follows: TGTGCCAGCAGCCAAGGCGGGGGAGACTTCTACGAGCAGTACTTC.

This clonotype has more than one count but fewer than ten. The chain couples TRBV20-1 to TRBJ2-1; 12 positions match TRBD2. The length of the CDR3 is 16 residues. Trimming took 0 bases from V and 10 from J; bases not matched to a gene: 10. Germline V gene sequence: CDR1 DFQATT, CDR2 SNEGSKA (reference sequence). DNA for the CDR3: TGCAGTGCTAGAGATCTCCTGGGACTAGCGGGTCCCGAGCAGTTCTTC. Its translation: CSARDLLGLAGPEQFF.

This clonotype was counted a few times. CDR3 in amino acids: CASSPDSGTGNEQFF. In DNA form, the CDR3 reads TGTGCCAGCAGCCCAGATAGCGGGACCGGCAATGAGCAGTTCTTC. This chain joins TRBV3-1 and TRBJ2-1; TRBD2 aligns across 8 bases. CDR1 LGHDT and CDR2 YNNKEL come from the germline V gene (reference sequence). Trimming cost V 4 bases and J 6 bases; bases outside gene matches: 8. CDR3 length equals 15 residues.

This chain links TRBV10-2 with TRBJ2-3; D ambiguous. Germline CDR1 and CDR2: WSHSY and SAAADI. The CDR3 contains 14 residues. V lost 0 bases and J lost 6, with 10 bases in between. The CDR3 sequence is CASSESRPSDTQYF. CDR3 coding DNA: TGCGCCAGCAGTGAGTCTAGACCGTCCGATACGCAGTATTTT.

Only a few counts were recorded for this clonotype. V usage is TRBV3-1 and J usage is TRBJ2-7; D is possibly TRBD1 or TRBD2 (5 bases each). V dropped 4 bases and J dropped 2 bases, with 15 bases sitting between them. This CDR3 region has 15 residues. Germline V gene sequence: CDR1 LGHDT, CDR2 YNNKEL (reference sequence). In DNA, the CDR3 is TGTGCCAGCAGCCCCACCCGGGACGGAGCCTACGAGCAGTACTTC. Its protein product is CASSPTRDGAYEQYF.

The V and J genes are TRBV5-1 and TRBJ1-1, with 9 nucleotides matching TRBD1. V lost 3 bases and J lost 5; bases outside the gene matches: 2. The CDR3 is made up of 13 amino acids. Germline CDR1 SGHRS, CDR2 YFSETQ. CDR3 nucleotide sequence: TGCGCCAGCAGCTGGACAGGGGAAACTGAAGCTTTCTTT. It is translated as CASSWTGETEAFF.

The rearrangement joins TRBV12-3 or TRBV12-4 to TRBJ2-7; D perhaps matches TRBD2 (6 bases). This CDR3 is 18 amino acids long. V lost 0 bases and J lost 4, with 22 bases in between. The CDR3: CASSLARFGTATKYEQYF. The CDR3 DNA sequence: TGTGCCAGCAGTTTAGCGAGGTTCGGGACTGCAACCAAATACGAGCAGTACTTC.

This clonotype turned up a few times. The chain couples TRBV28 to TRBJ1-2; D unresolved. V shed 4 bases and J shed 4 bases, with 37 bases lying between them. CDR1 MDHEN and CDR2 SYDVKM come from the germline V gene. The CDR3 extends over 22 amino acids. This CDR3 reads CASSYTITWTGVEDRGSYGYTF. The CDR3 DNA reads TGTGCCAGCAGTTACACCATTACTTGGACCGGTGTCGAGGATAGAGGGTCCTATGGCTACACCTTC.

The chain uses TRBV27 and TRBJ1-6, with 7 bases fitting TRBD1. V lost 6 bases and J lost 0; bases outside the gene matches: 5. The germline CDR1 and CDR2 sequences are MNHEY and SMNVEV (reference sequence). The CDR3 is 16 amino acids. This CDR3 is CASSKRQGSYNSPLHF. In DNA form, the CDR3 reads TGTGCCAGCAGCAAGAGACAGGGCTCCTATAATTCACCCCTCCACTTT.